This TCR beta chain was retrieved from a study of beta chain features in type 1 diabetes. Concerning this clone itself: What it recognizes is unknown. Other nucleotide sequences from this sample produce the same CDR3.

The whole isolated RNA underwent reverse transcription, so sequencing captured expressed TCRB transcripts. Measured with immunoSEQ multiplex PCR; TCRdb has only the in-frame clones, and not every one. This sample has 300,000 or so clones, with approximately 12% found just once. The study's findings and limits: TCRB CDR3s were moderately but significantly shorter in Type 1 diabetes patients in all four CD4+ subsets.

This CDR3 is 13 amino acids long. CDR1 is SGHTA, CDR2 FQGNSA, per germline. Trimming pared 3 bases from V and 1 base from J, leaving 6 bases between. Sequenced material: naive CD4+ T cells from blood. This receptor was taken from a woman aged 18-29 years with type 1 diabetes. The chain uses TRBV7-2 and TRBJ2-5; D perhaps matches TRBD1 (5 bases). DNA of the CDR3: TGTGCCAGCAGCTTTCAGGGCCAAGAGACCCAGTACTTC. Residues: CASSFQGQETQYF.